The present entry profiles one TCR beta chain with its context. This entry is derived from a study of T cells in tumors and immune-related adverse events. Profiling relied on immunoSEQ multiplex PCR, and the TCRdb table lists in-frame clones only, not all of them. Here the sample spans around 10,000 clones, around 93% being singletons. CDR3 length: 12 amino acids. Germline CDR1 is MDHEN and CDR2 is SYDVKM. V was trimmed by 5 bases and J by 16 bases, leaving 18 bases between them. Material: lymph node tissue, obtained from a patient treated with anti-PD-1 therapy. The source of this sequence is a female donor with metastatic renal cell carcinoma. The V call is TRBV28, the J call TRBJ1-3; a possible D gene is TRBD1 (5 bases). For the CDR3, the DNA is TGTGCCAGCAGTCTCGGGACGCCTCCTTCTTATTTT. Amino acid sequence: CASSLGTPPSYF.